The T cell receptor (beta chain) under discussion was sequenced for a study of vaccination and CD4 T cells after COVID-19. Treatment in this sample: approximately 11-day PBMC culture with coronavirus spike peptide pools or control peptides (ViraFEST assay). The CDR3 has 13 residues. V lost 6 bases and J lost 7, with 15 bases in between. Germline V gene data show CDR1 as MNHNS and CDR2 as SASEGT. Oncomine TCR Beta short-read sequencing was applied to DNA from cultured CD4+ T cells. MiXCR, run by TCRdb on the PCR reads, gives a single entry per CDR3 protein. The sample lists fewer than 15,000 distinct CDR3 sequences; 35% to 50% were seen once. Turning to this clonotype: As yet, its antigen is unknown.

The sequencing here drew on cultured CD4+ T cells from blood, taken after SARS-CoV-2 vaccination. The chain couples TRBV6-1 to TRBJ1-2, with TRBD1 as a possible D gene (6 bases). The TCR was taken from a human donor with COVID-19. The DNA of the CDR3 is TGTGCCAGCAGCATTGACAGGAGGGGTGGCTACACCTTC. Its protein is CASSIDRRGGYTF.